This T cell receptor (beta chain) was observed in a study of tumor-infiltrating lymphocytes in primary liver carcinoma. Study in general: Tumors, staged T1-T3 N0M0, spanned 4.2 to 10 cm.

Study-level results: Reduced overlap was seen in tumor-adjacent and tumor-blood pairs versus tumor region pairs. Tumors had a significantly higher top-250-clone fraction than blood (p = 0.039).

Regarding this clonotype: The antigen is undetermined.

For blood RNA, unsorted whole blood served as the source, and germline DNA was extracted too. Prior to the surgical procedure, about 4 milliliters of peripheral blood were collected. TCR beta cDNA was made from 500 ng total RNA with a constant-region primer. Slightly modified ARM-PCR served as the procedure for the TCR beta libraries. These libraries came from three rounds of nested multiplex PCR. Running roughly 10 cycles apiece, the first two PCR rounds relied on TRBV1-TRBV30 forward primers together with a C-beta reverse primer. TCRdb itself ran the multiplex PCR reads through MiXCR, one entry per CDR3 protein. The sample consists of approximately 340,000 distinct CDR3 sequences, around three fifths of them appearing once. Per the germline V gene, CDR1 is MGHDK and CDR2 is SYGVNS. The CDR3 sequence is 19 residues long. V lost 10 bases to trimming and J lost 1 base; unmatched junction nucleotides: 20.

The sequenced material came from peripheral blood. The V call is TRBV25-1, the J call TRBJ2-2, with 8 bases lining up with TRBD1. The clonotype was recovered from a man aged 40-49 years with primary liver carcinoma and hepatitis B virus infection. For the CDR3, the DNA is TGTGCCATCGAGCCGGGACAGGAAGCCTCCCGAATGAACACCGGGGAGCTGTTTTTT. This encodes CAIEPGQEASRMNTGELFF.